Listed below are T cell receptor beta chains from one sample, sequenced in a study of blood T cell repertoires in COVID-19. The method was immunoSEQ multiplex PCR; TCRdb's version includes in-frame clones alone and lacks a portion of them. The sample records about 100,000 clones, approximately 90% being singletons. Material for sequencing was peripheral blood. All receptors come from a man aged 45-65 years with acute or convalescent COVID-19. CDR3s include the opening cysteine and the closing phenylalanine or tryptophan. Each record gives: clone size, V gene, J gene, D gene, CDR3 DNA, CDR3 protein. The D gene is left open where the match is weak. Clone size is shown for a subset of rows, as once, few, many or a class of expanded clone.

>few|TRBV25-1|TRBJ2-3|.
TGTGCCAGCAGCCCCGGGGCCAGGGGAAACACAGATACGCAGTATTTT
CASSPGARGNTDTQYF
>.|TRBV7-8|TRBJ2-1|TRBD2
TGTGCCAGCAGCTGGCAGGGACTAGCGGAGAATGAGCAGTTCTTC
CASSWQGLAENEQFF
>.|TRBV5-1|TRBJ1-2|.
TGCGCCAGCAGCTTTGCGGACAGCGACTATGGCTACACCTTC
CASSFADSDYGYTF
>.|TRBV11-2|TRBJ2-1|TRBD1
TGTGCCAGCATCCACAGGGGCAATGAGCAGTTCTTC
CASIHRGNEQFF
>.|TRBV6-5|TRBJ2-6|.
TGTGCCAGCATTCACTCTGGGGCCAACGTCCTGACTTTC
CASIHSGANVLTF
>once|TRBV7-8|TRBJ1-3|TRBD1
TGTGCCAGCAGCGTAAGGGACAGCCCTATCTCTGGAAACACCATATATTTT
CASSVRDSPISGNTIYF
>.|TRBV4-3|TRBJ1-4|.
TGCGCCAGCAGCCAAGCAAGGAGAGAAAAACTGTTTTTT
CASSQARREKLFF
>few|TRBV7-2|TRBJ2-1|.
TGTGCCAGCAGCTTTGAGCGTAGCAGAGGGCCCATTTACAATGAGCAGTTCTTC
CASSFERSRGPIYNEQFF
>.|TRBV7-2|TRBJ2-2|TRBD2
TGTGCCAGCAGCCTCCAGCCAGCGGGAGGATCCGGGGAGCTGTTTTTT
CASSLQPAGGSGELFF
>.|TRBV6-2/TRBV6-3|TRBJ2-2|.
TGTGCCAGCAGTTACACCCGACAAGGTACCGCCGGGGAGCTGTTTTTT
CASSYTRQGTAGELFF
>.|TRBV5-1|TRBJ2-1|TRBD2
TGCGCCAGCAGCGTATATAGCGGGGGGTCCTACAATGAGCAGTTCTTC
CASSVYSGGSYNEQFF
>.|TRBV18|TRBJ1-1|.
TGTGCCAGCTCACCACCCGGGGGGAACCTCTTGGCTGAAGCTTTCTTT
CASSPPGGNLLAEAFF
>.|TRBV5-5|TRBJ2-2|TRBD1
TGTGCCAGCAGCTGGGACAGGGGAAACACCGGGGAGCTGTTTTTT
CASSWDRGNTGELFF
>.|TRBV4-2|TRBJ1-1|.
TGTGCCAGCAGCTCTTCTGCGGGAGAAGCTTTCTTT
CASSSSAGEAFF
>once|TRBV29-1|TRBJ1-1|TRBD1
TGCAGCGTTGGGCAGGGGGCGCATACTGAAGCTTTCTTT
CSVGQGAHTEAFF
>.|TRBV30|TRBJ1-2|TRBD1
TGTGCCTGGAGTCGGGACAGGGGGCACGGCTACACCTTC
CAWSRDRGHGYTF
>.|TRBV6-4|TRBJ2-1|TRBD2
TGTGCCAGCAGTCAACTAGCGGGAGGGATGAATGAGCAGTTCTTC
CASSQLAGGMNEQFF
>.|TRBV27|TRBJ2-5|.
TGTGCCAGCAGTTCCAGGGGAGAGACCCAGTACTTC
CASSSRGETQYF
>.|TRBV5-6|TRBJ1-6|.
TGTGCCAGCAGCTTAGCGGGGGGCACTAATTCACCCCTCCACTTT
CASSLAGGTNSPLHF
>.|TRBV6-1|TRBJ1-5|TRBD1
TGTGCCAGCAGTGACCTACTACAGGGGTCGGGTCAGCCCCAGCATTTT
CASSDLLQGSGQPQHF
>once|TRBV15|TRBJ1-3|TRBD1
TGTGCCACCAGGGGACAGGGGGCTCCCTCTGGAAACACCATATATTTT
CATRGQGAPSGNTIYF
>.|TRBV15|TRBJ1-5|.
TGTGCCACCAGCCCCGTCGGTTATAGCAATCAGCCCCAGCATTTT
CATSPVGYSNQPQHF
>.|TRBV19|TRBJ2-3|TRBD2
TGTGCCAGTACCCCCCGGTGGGCTAGCGGGAGCACAGATACGCAGTATTTT
CASTPRWASGSTDTQYF
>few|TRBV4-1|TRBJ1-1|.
TGCGCCAGCAGTTCATCGGGGGTGAACACTGAAGCTTTCTTT
CASSSSGVNTEAFF
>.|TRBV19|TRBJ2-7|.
TGTGCCACCGAGGGAAGTCTTTGGGCGCTGGAGCAGTACTTC
CATEGSLWALEQYF
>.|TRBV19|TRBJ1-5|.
TGTGCCAGTAGCCCACCCGGGCGTGGCCGCGGGAATCAGCCCCAGCATTTT
CASSPPGRGRGNQPQHF
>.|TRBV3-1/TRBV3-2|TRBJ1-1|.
TGTGCCAGCAGCCAAGTCCTGGCAGGGGCTGGCACTGAAGCTTTCTTT
CASSQVLAGAGTEAFF
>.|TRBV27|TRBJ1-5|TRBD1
TGTGCCAGCAGTTTAGAGGGGGCGCAACAGCCCCAGCATTTT
CASSLEGAQQPQHF
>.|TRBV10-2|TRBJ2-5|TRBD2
TGCGCCAGCGTTCCTAGCGGGAGGTTGGAGACCCAGTACTTC
CASVPSGRLETQYF
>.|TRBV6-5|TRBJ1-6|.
TGTGCCAGCAGCCTGGGGGGTGGGAATTCACCCCTCCACTTT
CASSLGGGNSPLHF
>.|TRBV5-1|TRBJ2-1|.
TGCGCCAGCAGCCCCGGGATTCCCCATGAGCAGTTCTTC
CASSPGIPHEQFF
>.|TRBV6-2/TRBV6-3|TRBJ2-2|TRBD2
TGTGCCAGCAGTTACTCGTCCCCTAGCGGAGACCTCCTGAACACCGGGGAGCTGTTTTTT
CASSYSSPSGDLLNTGELFF
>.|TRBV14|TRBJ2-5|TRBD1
TGTGCCAGCAGCTTCCGACAGGGATTGGGCATAGTACAAGAGACCCAGTACTTC
CASSFRQGLGIVQETQYF
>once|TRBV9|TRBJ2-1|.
TGTGCCAGCAGCGTAGCTGGGACTTCCTCCTACAATGAGCAGTTCTTC
CASSVAGTSSYNEQFF
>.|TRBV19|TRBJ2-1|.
TGTGCCAGTAGTAATGGACTCATTTCTAATGAGCAGTTCTTC
CASSNGLISNEQFF
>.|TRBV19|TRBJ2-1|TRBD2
TGTGCCAGTAGTATGGGACTAGCGGGATGGAATGAGCAGTTCTTC
CASSMGLAGWNEQFF
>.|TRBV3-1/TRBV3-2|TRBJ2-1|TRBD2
TGTGCCAGCAGCCAAGATAGCGGGCCCCCCTCGTCGTACAATGAGCAGTTCTTC
CASSQDSGPPSSYNEQFF
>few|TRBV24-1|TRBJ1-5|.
TGTGCCACCAGTGATGCAGGGCCCTTCAATCAGCCCCAGCATTTT
CATSDAGPFNQPQHF
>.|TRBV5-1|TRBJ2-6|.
TGCGCCAGCAGCTGGGCCCGGGGGAACTCTGGGGCCAACGTCCTGACTTTC
CASSWARGNSGANVLTF
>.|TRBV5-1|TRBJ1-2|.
TGCGCCAGCAGCTTGGAGGGGGTGAAGGGCTACACCTTC
CASSLEGVKGYTF
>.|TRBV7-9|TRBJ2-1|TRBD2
TGTGCCAGCGAGCGGGGGAATGAGCAGTTCTTC
CASERGNEQFF
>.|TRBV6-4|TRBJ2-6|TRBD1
TGTGCCAGCAGTGGGACAGGGGGCGCTGGGGCCAACGTCCTGACTTTC
CASSGTGGAGANVLTF
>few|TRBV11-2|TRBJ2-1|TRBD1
TGTGCCAGCAGCTTGAGACAGGGGGGCTCCTACAATGAGCAGTTCTTC
CASSLRQGGSYNEQFF
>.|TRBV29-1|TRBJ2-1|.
TGCAGCGTTGATCAGTACAATGAGCAGTTCTTC
CSVDQYNEQFF
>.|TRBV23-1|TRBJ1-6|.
TGCGCCAGCAAAGGAGGCAGCCCGTCACCCCTCCACTTT
CASKGGSPSPLHF
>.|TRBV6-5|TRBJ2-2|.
TGTGCCAGCAGCCTATTTTACAGTAGCACCGGGGAGCTGTTTTTT
CASSLFYSSTGELFF
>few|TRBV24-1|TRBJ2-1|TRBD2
TGTGCCACCAGTGATTTGGGACTAGCGGATAATGAGCAGTTCTTC
CATSDLGLADNEQFF
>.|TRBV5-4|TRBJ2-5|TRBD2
TGTGCCAGCAGCCAAGGACTAGCGGGCGGGGAGACCCAGTACTTC
CASSQGLAGGETQYF